The 2 T cell receptor beta chains below were found in one sample sequenced in a study of cytomegalovirus exposure and HLA in healthy donors. The assay was immunoSEQ multiplex PCR, and TCRdb's table has in-frame clones only and misses some. The data hold about 220,000 clones, with roughly 83% observed a single time. The sample consisted of PBMCs. The receptors here all came from a woman in her twenties or thirties in good health and CMV-seropositive.

In this sample, this clone turned up once. The J gene is TRBJ1-2, the V gene TRBV7-9; D might be TRBD1 (5 bases). Per the germline V gene, CDR1 is SEHNR and CDR2 is FQNEAQ (reference sequence). The V end lost 4 bases, the J end lost 5 bases, and 20 bases lay between the germline ends. This CDR3 spans 16 amino acids. CDR3 coding DNA: TGTGCCAGCAGCTCCCCCCCCCACGGGGGTGGATATGGCTACACCTTC. This gives the protein CASSSPPHGGGYGYTF.

A single count supports this clone. CDR3 amino acids: CASSEAGGQFF. CDR3 coding DNA: TGTGCCAGCAGTGAAGCCGGTGGACAGTTCTTC. The chain is built from TRBV2 and TRBJ2-1; D is unclear. Germline CDR1 and CDR2: SNHLY and FYNNEI. The CDR3 loop spans 11 amino acids. V dropped 0 bases and J dropped 13 bases, with 7 bases sitting between them.